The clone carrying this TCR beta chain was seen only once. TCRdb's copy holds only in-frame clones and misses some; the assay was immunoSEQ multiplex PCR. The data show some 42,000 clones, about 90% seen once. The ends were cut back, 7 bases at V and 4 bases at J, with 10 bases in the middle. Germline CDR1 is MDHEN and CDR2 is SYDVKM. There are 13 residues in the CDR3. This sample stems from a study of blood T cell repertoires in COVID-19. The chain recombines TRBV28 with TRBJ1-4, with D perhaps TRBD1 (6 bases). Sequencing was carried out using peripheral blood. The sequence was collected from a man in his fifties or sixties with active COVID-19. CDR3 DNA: TGTGCCAGCAACGGACAGCTTAATGAAAAACTGTTTTTT. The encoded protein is CASNGQLNEKLFF.